This TCR beta chain was sequenced in a study of shared clonotypes between healthy human individuals. Study-wide points: Collection of samples was limited to blood; tissue repertoires likely differ.

Unsorted samples relied on 80 million to 90 million PBMCs, which served as the source of genomic DNA. A word on this clone: Its antigen is currently unknown.

Unsorted PBMC DNA sequencing spanned ten immunoSEQ deep assay plates. Only in-frame clones appear in the TCRdb table, and some are missing; sequencing was by immunoSEQ multiplex PCR. The sample includes approximately 500,000 clones, about 85% seen only once; the top ten take 10% to 15%. Sequencing was done on a sample of PBMCs. The TCR comes from a woman in her thirties or forties in good health. Some clones in this sample may be carry-over from other donors' samples.

The CDR3: CASGYRGPSYGYTF. The CDR3 nucleotides are TGTGCCAGCGGATACAGGGGCCCGAGCTATGGCTACACCTTC. This chain uses TRBV27 with TRBJ1-2, with 7 bases fitting TRBD1. The CDR3 spans 14 residues. The germline V gene has CDR1 MNHEY and CDR2 SMNVEV (reference sequence). The J segment lost 4 bases and the V segment lost 8 bases, leaving 10 bases of the junction unmatched.